This is a list of T cell receptor beta chains from one sample in a study of CD8+CD57+ T cells in acquired aplastic anemia. From the reads, TCRdb called clonotypes with MiXCR, one entry per CDR3 protein. The data contain around 200,000 distinct CDR3 sequences, roughly 50% of them singletons. The sample taken for sequencing was sorted CD4+, CD8+, or CD8+CD57+ T cells (not recorded which) from PBMCs. Receptors were obtained from a human donor with aplastic anemia. Each CDR3 is given with its conserved first and last residue. The D gene is left open where the match is weak. Clone size appears in some rows only: once, few, many, or a class for an expanded clone.

V gene	D gene	clone size	CDR3 length	J gene	CDR3 DNA	CDR3 protein
TRBV3-1	NA	few	15	TRBJ2-5	TGTGCCAGCAGCCAAGGGCAAGTTGAGGGGGAGACCCAGTACTTC	CASSQGQVEGETQYF
TRBV19	TRBD1	many	17	TRBJ1-5	TGTGCCAGTAGTTTACTCCTCGGGACAGGGGGCGATCAGCCCCAGCATTTT	CASSLLLGTGGDQPQHF
TRBV6-1	TRBD1	NA	18	TRBJ2-7	TGTGCCAGCAGCAAGTTCCCTCTTGTGGGACAGCGAACCTACGAGCAGTACTTC	CASSKFPLVGQRTYEQYF
TRBV29-1	NA	NA	14	TRBJ1-2	TGCAGCGTTGTAGAGGGGGAGATGATGGCAGGCTACACCTTC	CSVVEGEMMAGYTF
TRBV10-3	TRBD2	NA	15	TRBJ2-2	TGTGCCATCGATAGCGGGTCCCGAAACACCGGGGAGCTGTTTTTT	CAIDSGSRNTGELFF
TRBV10-3	NA	NA	17	TRBJ1-2	TGTGCCATCAGTGAGTCAAGTGCAGGACAGATTAACTATGGCTACACCTTC	CAISESSAGQINYGYTF
TRBV7-9	NA	NA	13	TRBJ2-7	TGTGCCTCCGGGGTGACAGAACGGTACGAGCAGTACTTC	CASGVTERYEQYF
TRBV4-2	NA	many	15	TRBJ2-5	TGTGCCAGCAGCCAAGGGTTCCGCGACCAAGAGACCCAGTACTTC	CASSQGFRDQETQYF
TRBV5-1	NA	NA	15	TRBJ1-6	TGCGCCAGCAGCTTGATTCAGGGGCCAAATTCACCCCTCCACTTT	CASSLIQGPNSPLHF
TRBV20-1	NA	many	13	TRBJ1-6	TGCAGTGCTGTACAGGGTACGAATTCACCCCTCCACTTT	CSAVQGTNSPLHF
TRBV24-1	NA	few	14	TRBJ2-2	TGTGCCACCAGTGATTGGGCTAGTCCCGGGGAGCTGTTTTTT	CATSDWASPGELFF
TRBV10-1	TRBD2	NA	14	TRBJ2-1	TGCGCCAGCAGTGCCAGCGGGGATGGGAATGAGCAGTTCTTC	CASSASGDGNEQFF
TRBV20-1	TRBD2	NA	15	TRBJ2-5	TGCAGTGCTGTTTCGCTAGCGGGGATTGCAGATACGCAGTACTTC	CSAVSLAGIADTQYF
TRBV7-9	TRBD1	NA	15	TRBJ1-5	TGTGCCAGCAGCACCGGGACAGGGAACAATCAGCCCCAGCATTTT	CASSTGTGNNQPQHF
TRBV15	TRBD1	once	16	TRBJ1-5	TGTGCCACCAGCTGGGGGGGGACAGCAACTTATCAGCCCCAGCATTTT	CATSWGGTATYQPQHF
TRBV20-1	TRBD2	NA	14	TRBJ2-1	TGCAGTGCTAGCTCGGGAGGTGAAGGGAATGAGCAGTTCTTC	CSASSGGEGNEQFF
TRBV29-1	NA	NA	14	TRBJ2-7	TGCAGCGTTGAAGACAGAGGAAGCTCCTACGAGCAGTACTTC	CSVEDRGSSYEQYF
TRBV6-5	NA	NA	17	TRBJ1-2	TGTGCCAGCAGTTACACAAACCTTGGGCGGTATAACTATGGCTACACCTTC	CASSYTNLGRYNYGYTF
TRBV6-5	NA	NA	15	TRBJ1-1	TGTGCCAGCAGTTTCCTGACTAAGGGGGTCACTGAAGCTTTCTTT	CASSFLTKGVTEAFF
TRBV11-2	TRBD1	many	15	TRBJ2-3	TGTGCCAGCAGCCCTGGACAGGGGAGCACAGATACGCAGTATTTT	CASSPGQGSTDTQYF
TRBV19	NA	many	14	TRBJ2-1	TGTGCCAGTAGTCCTTGGGACAAAGACAATGAGCAGTTCTTC	CASSPWDKDNEQFF
TRBV2	TRBD1	NA	14	TRBJ1-5	TGTGCCAGCAGTGTCAGACAGGGTGATCAGCCCCAGCATTTT	CASSVRQGDQPQHF